This TCR beta chain was identified during a study of cytomegalovirus exposure and HLA in healthy donors. Overall study findings and caveats: Confirmation was obtained in vitro that a few CMV-associated chains are specific for CMV antigens. Investigators reported about 160 TCR beta chains as tied to cytomegalovirus.

TCRdb's copy holds only in-frame clones and misses some; the assay was immunoSEQ multiplex PCR. The sample includes about 330,000 clones, 80% to 90% of them seen just once. With respect to this clone: Its antigen is as yet unknown.

With 5 bases removed from V and 7 bases from J, the gap between germline ends came to 17 bases. The CDR3 length is 15 residues. The germline V gene has CDR1 SGHVS and CDR2 FQNEAQ. The chain joins TRBV7-8 to TRBJ1-4; weak D call: TRBD1 (5 bases). The sample comprised PBMCs. This clonotype originated in a woman younger than 35 in good health and CMV-seronegative. The DNA for the CDR3 is TGTGCCAGCAGCCCTGTTGCCGGCGGGGGTGAAAAACTGTTTTTT. It specifies CASSPVAGGGEKLFF.